One and the same sample provided the 8 T cell receptor beta chains below, sequenced in a study of cytomegalovirus exposure and HLA in healthy donors (dated by TCRdb to about 2017). Library preparation used the immunoSEQ multiplex PCR assay. TCRdb took this table from immuneACCESS and kept in-frame rearrangements with V and J called. Such tables lack part of the clones; where checked against another copy, unresolved V genes explain under half of the gap, and the rest is unexplained. The sample yields about 49,000 clones; 94% were counted once. The ten largest clones represent 7.8% of the sample. Sequenced material: PBMCs. All receptors come from a woman aged 18-35 years in good health and CMV-seropositive.

V is TRBV29-1 and J is TRBJ2-1; D gene unclear. V lost 2 bases to trimming and J lost 8 bases, with 13 bases between them. Germline loops: CDR1 SQVTM, CDR2 ANQGSEA. This CDR3 has 13 amino acids. The CDR3 nucleotides are TGCAGCGTTGAACTGCCTACTCAAGATGAGCAGTTCTTC. This encodes CSVELPTQDEQFF.

This sequence joins TRBV7-9 and TRBJ1-1, with 11 nucleotides matching TRBD1. From germline, CDR1 is SEHNR and CDR2 FQNEAQ (reference sequence). V lost 5 bases and J lost 1; bases outside the gene matches: 6. The CDR3 sequence is 16 residues long. Here the CDR3 DNA reads TGTGCCAGCAGCCCTCGGACAGGGGGCGGGAACACTGAAGCTTTCTTT. Encoded protein: CASSPRTGGGNTEAFF.

The rearrangement links TRBV10-1 to TRBJ2-1; D is unclear. Germline assignment: CDR1 WNHNN and CDR2 SYGVQD (reference sequence). V dropped 4 bases and J dropped 4 bases, with 8 bases sitting between them. CDR3 length: 13 residues. The CDR3 DNA is TGCGCCAGCAGTGCCTCAGGTTACAATGAGCAGTTCTTC. Protein sequence: CASSASGYNEQFF.

CDR3 amino acids: CASSRLRGSTGELFF. CDR3 DNA: TGTGCCAGCAGCCGATTGAGGGGGTCCACCGGGGAGCTGTTTTTT. The chain is built from TRBV5-5 and TRBJ2-2, with D tentatively TRBD1 (6 bases). Looked up from germline, CDR1 is SGHKS and CDR2 is YYEKEE (reference sequence). CDR3 length: 15 amino acids. V lost 4 bases and J lost 4, with 14 bases in between.

J is TRBJ1-5 and V is TRBV6-5, with D unclear. Germline values: CDR1 MNHEY, CDR2 SVGAGI. V lost 5 bases, J lost 4 bases, and 12 bases lay in between. The CDR3 is made up of 14 amino acids. This CDR3 is CASSPRGDNQPQHF. The CDR3 nucleotides are TGTGCCAGCAGTCCCCGGGGTGATAATCAGCCCCAGCATTTT.

V gene TRBV6-6 combines with J gene TRBJ2-7; TRBD2 matches 9 bases. The CDR3 extends over 14 amino acids. Germline CDR1 MNHNY, CDR2 SVGAGI (reference sequence). Trimming cost V 6 bases and J 0 bases; bases outside gene matches: 3. The CDR3 sequence is CASRRTSASYEQYF. The CDR3 region has the DNA TGTGCCAGCAGAAGGACTAGCGCCTCCTACGAGCAGTACTTC.

The chain is built from TRBV2 and TRBJ2-7; maybe TRBD1 (5 bases). Germline loops: CDR1 SNHLY, CDR2 FYNNEI. The CDR3 consists of 12 residues. Trimming cost V 7 bases and J 4 bases, with 11 bases left between them. The chain's CDR3 is CASTDILYEQYF. The CDR3 DNA is TGTGCCAGCACGGACATATTATACGAGCAGTACTTC.

The chain is built from TRBV5-1 and TRBJ1-2; TRBD1 matches 8 bases. Germline loops: CDR1 SGHRS, CDR2 YFSETQ. Trimming took 4 bases from V and 4 from J; bases not matched to a gene: 6. This CDR3 is 14 amino acids long. Here the CDR3 reads CASSVGQGPYGYTF. DNA of the CDR3: TGCGCCAGCAGCGTCGGACAGGGACCCTATGGCTACACCTTC.